A single sample gave rise to the 2 T cell receptor beta chains below, sequenced in a study of cytomegalovirus exposure and HLA in healthy donors. With 60 Vbeta and 13 Jbeta primers, the PCR was carried out. TCRdb's copy holds only in-frame clones and misses some; the assay was immunoSEQ multiplex PCR. The repertoire holds 100,000 to 120,000 clones, around 80% seen once, with more than 8% in the top ten. The sample taken for sequencing was PBMCs. These receptors were taken from a man aged 35 to 55 in good health and CMV-seropositive.

The rearrangement joins TRBV5-4 to TRBJ1-1, with D maybe TRBD1 (5 bases). Trimming removed 3 bases at V and 5 bases at J, with 14 bases between. Germline V lookup: CDR1 SGHNT, CDR2 YYREEE (reference sequence). There are 14 residues in the CDR3. CDR3: CASSSDNPGTEAFF. The DNA for the CDR3 is TGTGCCAGCAGCTCCGATAATCCAGGGACTGAAGCTTTCTTT.

In this sample, this clone turned up a few times. The V and J genes are TRBV6-1 and TRBJ1-5; TRBD1 matches at 9 bases. The CDR3 has 15 residues. Germline values: CDR1 MNHNS, CDR2 SASEGT. The V gene end was trimmed by 6 bases and the J gene end by 6 bases; junction bases not matched to a gene: 9. CDR3 residues: CASSVLQGAGQPQHF. The CDR3 bases are TGTGCCAGCAGCGTATTACAGGGGGCAGGTCAGCCCCAGCATTTT.